The 10 T cell receptor beta chains in this list originate from one sample, sequenced in a study of cytomegalovirus exposure and HLA in healthy donors. 60 Vbeta and 13 Jbeta primers were used in PCR. Some clones are missing from TCRdb's copy, which holds only in-frame ones; the method was immunoSEQ multiplex PCR. The repertoire consists of approximately 190,000 clones, with 82% occurring once and the leading ten covering about 0.8%. The sequencing input was PBMCs. The receptor set was obtained from a woman aged 18-29 years in good health and CMV-seronegative.

The chain combines TRBV28 with TRBJ1-4; D gene uncertain. This CDR3 region has 13 residues. Germline CDR1 MDHEN, CDR2 SYDVKM. Trimming pared 5 bases from V and 6 bases from J, leaving 10 bases between. CDR3 residues: CASSPHQDEKLFF. The CDR3 DNA is TGTGCCAGCAGTCCGCATCAGGATGAAAAACTGTTTTTT.

This clone was counted only a few times. The J gene is TRBJ1-4, the V gene TRBV2, with D possibly TRBD1 on 6 matching bases. V lost 4 bases and J 12 bases, leaving 27 bases between the germline ends. The CDR3 spans 17 residues. Germline lookup yields CDR1 SNHLY and CDR2 FYNNEI. The CDR3 bases are TGTGCCAGCAGTGGGCGTAGGGGTCTTGGACAGTCAGGAGAACTGTTTTTT. Translating gives CASSGRRGLGQSGELFF. Full variable domain (rest looked up from reference TRBV2 and TRBJ1-4): EPEVTQTPSHQVTQMGQEVILRCVPISNHLYFYWYRQILGQKVEFLVSFYNNEISEKSEIFDDQFSVERPDGSNFTLKIRSTKLEDSAMYFCASSGRRGLGQSGELFFGSGTQLSVL.

The gene calls are TRBV2 and TRBJ1-4; D possibly corresponds to TRBD1 (6 bases). V lost 9 bases and J 7 bases, leaving 18 bases between the germline ends. Germline loops: CDR1 SNHLY, CDR2 FYNNEI. The CDR3 runs to 14 residues. This CDR3 reads CASSGGGSGEKLFF. As DNA, the CDR3 is TGTGCCAGTTCCGGGGGGGGCTCAGGTGAAAAACTGTTTTTT.

The gene calls are TRBV2 and TRBJ2-7; possible D gene TRBD2, 6 bases. V was clipped by 10 bases and J by 4 bases, with 23 bases between them. CDR3 length equals 15 residues. In germline, CDR1 is SNHLY, CDR2 FYNNEI. The CDR3 region is CATVQESGSEYEQYF. The CDR3 DNA reads as TGTGCCACCGTCCAAGAGTCCGGGAGCGAGTACGAGCAGTACTTC.

The chain employs TRBV2 and TRBJ2-7; 7 bases line up with TRBD1. The CDR3 spans 13 residues. V trimming: 5 bases; J trimming: 2 bases; junction bases outside the gene matches: 3. Germline V gene sequence: CDR1 SNHLY, CDR2 FYNNEI. CDR3 sequence: CASSLDRAYEQYF. In DNA form, the CDR3 reads TGTGCCAGCAGTCTCGACAGGGCCTACGAGCAGTACTTC.

The genes are TRBV27 and TRBJ2-7, with 7 positions matching TRBD2. CDR3 length: 14 residues. Trimming removed 2 bases from V and 3 bases from J; junction bases left unmatched: 4. Germline CDR1 reads MNHEY; CDR2 reads SMNVEV (reference sequence). The CDR3 is CASSLVGLDYEQYF. DNA for the CDR3: TGTGCCAGCAGTTTAGTCGGACTAGACTACGAGCAGTACTTC.

J is TRBJ2-2 and V is TRBV7-9, with 8 nucleotides matching TRBD1. Losses at the gene ends were 1 base for V and 4 bases for J; bases not matched to a gene: 5. Germline lookup yields CDR1 SEHNR and CDR2 FQNEAQ (reference sequence). The CDR3 loop spans 16 amino acids. The chain's CDR3 is CASSLGTGIFTGELFF. The CDR3 nucleotides are TGTGCCAGCAGCTTAGGGACAGGGATATTCACCGGGGAGCTGTTTTTT.

The chain has TRBV7-8 and TRBJ2-7; TRBD2 matches at 9 bases. The CDR3 contains 16 residues. V lost 2 bases and J lost 4; bases outside the gene matches: 9. CDR1 SGHVS and CDR2 FQNEAQ come from the germline V gene. This CDR3 is CASSLHGGRAVYEQYF. CDR3 coding DNA: TGTGCCAGCAGCTTACACGGCGGGAGGGCCGTATACGAGCAGTACTTC.

The chain uses TRBV4-2 and TRBJ2-3; D is perhaps TRBD2 (5 bases). The CDR3 has 13 amino acids. Trimming took 3 bases from V and 2 from J, leaving 6 bases between them. Germline loops: CDR1 LGHNA, CDR2 YNFKEQ. This chain's CDR3 is CASSQGVTDTQYF. As DNA, the CDR3 is TGTGCCAGCAGCCAGGGAGTCACAGATACGCAGTATTTT.

The CDR3 sequence: CASSFGGRRTNTGELFF. The CDR3 bases are TGTGCCAGCAGCTTCGGCGGGAGGCGTACGAACACCGGGGAGCTGTTTTTT. The chain couples TRBV7-9 to TRBJ2-2, with TRBD2 matching 8 bases. There are 17 residues in the CDR3. Germline V gives CDR1 SEHNR, CDR2 FQNEAQ (reference sequence). The ends lost 3 bases at V and 0 bases at J; junction bases unmatched: 6.